Listed below are T cell receptor beta chains from one sample, sequenced in a study of blood T cell repertoires in COVID-19. TCRdb's table, derived via immunoSEQ multiplex PCR, lists solely in-frame clones and lacks some. Of about 220,000 clones listed, 88% were seen once; the top ten hold roughly 2.6%. The material sequenced was PBMCs or T cells enriched from blood (not recorded which). The receptor set was obtained from a woman between 25 and 40 years old who had recovered from COVID-19. Each CDR3 is given with its conserved first and last residue. The D gene is left open where the match is weak. The size field is filled for only some rows; it gives once, few, many or a size class.

j_call: TRBJ1-1
v_call: TRBV5-1
cdr3_length: 13
clone_size: -
d_call: -
cdr3_nt: TGCGCCAGCAGCTTGTTGGGGGCCACTGAAGCTTTCTTT
cdr3_aa: CASSLLGATEAFF

j_call: TRBJ1-4
v_call: TRBV5-1
cdr3_length: 14
clone_size: few
d_call: -
cdr3_nt: TGCGCCAGCAGGAGCGGTTCAACTAATGAAAAACTGTTTTTT
cdr3_aa: CASRSGSTNEKLFF

j_call: TRBJ1-4
v_call: TRBV4-3
cdr3_length: 14
clone_size: once
d_call: -
cdr3_nt: TGCGCCAGCAGCCAAGACAGGGTAGGGGAAAAACTGTTTTTT
cdr3_aa: CASSQDRVGEKLFF

j_call: TRBJ2-7
v_call: TRBV4-1
cdr3_length: 16
clone_size: -
d_call: TRBD1
cdr3_nt: TGCGCCAGCAGCCAAGATACCGGGACAGGGGGGTTCGAGCAGTACTTC
cdr3_aa: CASSQDTGTGGFEQYF

j_call: TRBJ2-7
v_call: TRBV5-1
cdr3_length: 13
clone_size: few
d_call: -
cdr3_nt: TGCGCCAGCAGCTTGGGGACGGAGGGAGAGCAGTACTTC
cdr3_aa: CASSLGTEGEQYF

j_call: TRBJ2-5
v_call: TRBV2
cdr3_length: 17
clone_size: -
d_call: TRBD2
cdr3_nt: TGTGCCAGCAGTGAAGAGCGGGGTTCAGTTTTCTTGGAGACCCAGTACTTC
cdr3_aa: CASSEERGSVFLETQYF

j_call: TRBJ1-1
v_call: TRBV3-1/TRBV3-2
cdr3_length: 16
clone_size: -
d_call: TRBD1
cdr3_nt: TGTGCCAGCAGCCACTGGGACAGGGGTTGGAGCACTGAAGCTTTCTTT
cdr3_aa: CASSHWDRGWSTEAFF

j_call: TRBJ1-3
v_call: TRBV27
cdr3_length: 15
clone_size: few
d_call: TRBD1
cdr3_nt: TGTGCCAGCAGTCGCACAGGGGACCCTGGAAACACCATATATTTT
cdr3_aa: CASSRTGDPGNTIYF

j_call: TRBJ1-2
v_call: TRBV12-3/TRBV12-4
cdr3_length: 13
clone_size: -
d_call: TRBD1
cdr3_nt: TGTGCCAGCAGCACAGGGGGCCACTATGGCTACACCTTC
cdr3_aa: CASSTGGHYGYTF

j_call: TRBJ2-5
v_call: TRBV7-6
cdr3_length: 14
clone_size: -
d_call: -
cdr3_nt: TGTGCCATCGCAGAGACAGTTATCCAAGAGACCCAGTACTTC
cdr3_aa: CAIAETVIQETQYF

j_call: TRBJ2-1
v_call: TRBV12-3/TRBV12-4
cdr3_length: 11
clone_size: -
d_call: -
cdr3_nt: TGTGCCAGCAGACTCAATCGTGAGCAGTTCTTC
cdr3_aa: CASRLNREQFF